Each of the 26 T cell receptor beta chains below was sequenced from the same sample in a study of early T cells in non-severe SARS-CoV-2 infection. MiXCR, applied by TCRdb to the 5' RACE reads, yields one record per CDR3 protein. The sample shows tens of thousands of distinct CDR3 sequences, 8.7% of them seen only once. The sequencing used whole blood, collected at baseline. The receptor set was obtained from an adult who was a healthcare worker with PCR-confirmed SARS-CoV-2 infection or an uninfected control (not recorded which).

The V and J genes are TRBV6-1 and TRBJ2-7, with a tentative D call TRBD1 (6 bases). CDR1 and CDR2 from the germline V gene are MNHNS and SASEGT. The V gene lost 6 bases and the J gene lost 0 bases, with 12 bases spanning the gap. The CDR3 is made up of 14 amino acids. CDR3 in amino acids: CASSVQGSSYEQYF. CDR3 DNA: TGTGCCAGCAGCGTACAGGGCAGCTCCTACGAGCAGTACTTC.

The chain combines TRBV5-1 with TRBJ2-1; no reliable D call. The CDR3 has 16 residues. CDR1 and CDR2 (germline): SGHRS, YFSETQ. Trimming cost V 5 bases and J 0 bases, with 15 bases left between them. CDR3 nucleotides: TGCGCCAGCAGTCAGATGAGTATCAGCTCCTACAATGAGCAGTTCTTC. It yields the protein CASSQMSISSYNEQFF.

The chain combines TRBV11-2 with TRBJ2-3; TRBD2 matches 7 bases. V lost 6 bases, J lost 6 bases, and 12 bases stayed unmatched. Germline-derived CDR1 and CDR2 are SGHAT and FQNNGV. The CDR3 loop spans 15 amino acids. The CDR3 region is CASSSLAEGWDTQYF. CDR3 nucleotide sequence: TGTGCCAGCAGTTCCCTAGCGGAAGGGTGGGATACGCAGTATTTT.

Only a few counts were recorded for this clonotype. This chain links TRBV9 with TRBJ2-1, with 12 bases matching TRBD2. The V gene's germline CDR1 is SGDLS and CDR2 YYNGEE. V gave up 1 base and J gave up 5 bases; unmatched junction bases: 4. CDR3 length: 16 residues. CDR3 bases: TGTGCCAGCAGCGTAAGTGGACTAGCGGGACACAATGAGCAGTTCTTC. Protein product: CASSVSGLAGHNEQFF.

This clonotype has ten or more counts. The rearrangement links TRBV27 to TRBJ1-1; 12 bases map to TRBD1. V was clipped by 0 bases and J by 3 bases; unmatched bases: 8. CDR1 and CDR2 (germline): MNHEY, SMNVEV (reference sequence). The CDR3 loop spans 18 amino acids. The CDR3 loop is CASSLSGTGGLRDTEAFF. The CDR3 nucleotides read TGTGCCAGCAGTTTATCCGGGACAGGGGGCTTACGCGACACTGAAGCTTTCTTT.

This clonotype was found a few times. V is TRBV2 and J is TRBJ1-3; the D is unclear. In germline, CDR1 is SNHLY, CDR2 FYNNEI. V lost 7 bases to trimming and J lost 4 bases, with 8 bases between them. CDR3 length: 12 residues. The CDR3 DNA sequence: TGTGCCAGCAAGGAAAACGGAAACACCATATATTTT. Translation gives CASKENGNTIYF.

There are many counts of this clonotype. This chain uses TRBV7-9 with TRBJ2-2, with no clear D. CDR1 SEHNR and CDR2 FQNEAQ come from the germline V gene (reference sequence). This CDR3 has 14 amino acids. Trimming shortened V by 2 bases and J by 1 base, and 5 bases separated the two germline ends. In DNA, the CDR3 is TGTGCCAGCAGCTTATACCTGAACACCGGGGAGCTGTTTTTT. It specifies CASSLYLNTGELFF.

The V gene is TRBV3-1, the J gene TRBJ2-4, with TRBD1 identical over 10 bases. From germline, CDR1 is LGHDT and CDR2 YNNKEL (reference sequence). The CDR3 sequence is 12 residues long. Trimming at V came to 3 bases and at J to 16 bases, leaving 6 bases not matched to a gene. The CDR3 sequence: CASSHLGQGKYF. The CDR3 region has the DNA TGTGCCAGCAGCCACTTGGGACAGGGGAAATACTTC.

The gene calls are TRBV7-9 and TRBJ2-3; D uncertain. Per the germline V gene, CDR1 is SEHNR and CDR2 is FQNEAQ (reference sequence). The CDR3 spans 16 residues. V gave up 1 base and J gave up 2 bases, with 13 bases separating them. CDR3 region: CASSLGPHGVTDTQYF. For the CDR3, the DNA is TGTGCCAGCAGCTTAGGGCCCCACGGCGTCACAGATACGCAGTATTTT.

This clonotype was seen a few times. The chain has TRBV5-1 and TRBJ2-5; no clear D. V shed 1 base and J shed 5 bases, with 9 bases lying between them. This CDR3 is 13 amino acids long. The germline CDR1 and CDR2 sequences are SGHRS and YFSETQ. DNA of the CDR3: TGCGCCAGCAGCTTGCGAAGGGTCGAGACCCAGTACTTC. As protein: CASSLRRVETQYF. Full variable domain (rest looked up from reference TRBV5-1 and TRBJ2-5): KAGVTQTPRYLIKTRGQQVTLSCSPISGHRSVSWYQQTPGQGLQFLFEYFSETQRNKGNFPGRFSGRQFSNSRSEMNVSTLELGDSALYLCASSLRRVETQYFGPGTRLLVL.

The chain links TRBV6-1 to TRBJ1-1; TRBD1 might be the D (5 bases). Trimming shortened V by 5 bases and J by 7 bases, and 17 bases separated the two germline ends. The V gene's germline CDR1 is MNHNS and CDR2 SASEGT. This CDR3 is built from 14 residues. The CDR3 sequence: CASSTQYRQNEAFF. For the CDR3, the DNA is TGTGCCAGCAGTACCCAATACCGACAGAATGAAGCTTTCTTT.

This clonotype was recorded many times. The rearrangement links TRBV20-1 to TRBJ1-6; 7 nucleotides line up with TRBD1. Germline assignment: CDR1 DFQATT and CDR2 SNEGSKA (reference sequence). J gave up 8 bases and V 0 bases, and 4 bases lay outside the gene matches. This CDR3 contains 14 residues. The CDR3 coding sequence is TGCAGTGCTAGAGAGGAGGGGGCATATTCACCCCTCCACTTT. It is translated as CSAREEGAYSPLHF.

This clonotype was counted at least ten times. V and J are TRBV2 and TRBJ2-3; D gene ambiguous. Trimming left V 2 bases short and J 2 bases short, with 17 bases between. CDR1 SNHLY and CDR2 FYNNEI come from the germline V gene. The CDR3 covers 17 residues. The CDR3 region is CASSERLSGDFTDTQYF. DNA for the CDR3: TGTGCCAGCAGTGAAAGGTTGAGTGGTGACTTCACAGATACGCAGTATTTT.

Ten or more counts support this clonotype. Here the CDR3 reads CASMGLAGVNEQFF. As DNA, the CDR3 is TGTGCCAGCATGGGACTAGCGGGAGTTAATGAGCAGTTCTTC. The rearrangement links TRBV7-2 to TRBJ2-1; 14 positions match TRBD2. Germline V gene sequence: CDR1 SGHTA, CDR2 FQGNSA. The CDR3 spans 14 residues. V dropped 7 bases and J dropped 7; count of bases not matched to a gene: 3.

This clonotype showed up just a few times. V is TRBV5-1 and J is TRBJ2-3; possible D gene TRBD1, 5 bases. Trimming removed 3 bases at V and 4 bases at J, with 12 bases between. The CDR3 runs 14 residues. The germline V gene encodes CDR1 SGHRS and CDR2 YFSETQ. CDR3 residues: CASSSQGRPDTQYF. The DNA of the CDR3 is TGCGCCAGCAGCTCTCAGGGCAGGCCAGATACGCAGTATTTT.

Only a few counts were recorded for this clonotype. The chain carries TRBV7-6 and TRBJ2-2; maybe TRBD2 (6 bases). Germline V gives CDR1 SGHVS, CDR2 FNYEAQ. Trimming removed 4 bases at V and 5 bases at J, with 20 bases between. The CDR3 totals 17 residues. CDR3 sequence: CASSSQRAGRMTGELFF. The CDR3 coding sequence is TGTGCCAGCAGCTCCCAGAGGGCAGGGAGGATGACCGGGGAGCTGTTTTTT.

This clonotype turned up a few times. V is TRBV5-4 and J is TRBJ1-4; weak D call: TRBD1 (6 bases). V shed 4 bases and J shed 4 bases, with 23 bases lying between them. Germline V lookup: CDR1 SGHNT, CDR2 YYREEE (reference sequence). CDR3 length equals 18 residues. CDR3 nucleotides: TGTGCCAGCAGCCCGGGTACGGAGGCGGGGGCTTTTAATGAAAAACTGTTTTTT. Amino acid sequence: CASSPGTEAGAFNEKLFF.

This clonotype was recorded at least ten times. Its ends do not fully match the called genes, so a read error is possible. As DNA, the CDR3 is TGTGCCAGCAGTCCGGGACAGGGGTCCGGGGAGCTTTTTTTT. Amino acids: CASSPGQGSGELFF. The chain links TRBV12-3 or TRBV12-4 to TRBJ2-2, with 10 bases matching TRBD1. The CDR3 is 14 amino acids.

The rearrangement uses TRBV7-2 and TRBJ2-7, with D uncertain. Germline V gene data show CDR1 as SGHTA and CDR2 as FQGNSA. The CDR3 sequence is 12 residues long. V lost 5 bases and J 5 bases, leaving 10 bases between the germline ends. The CDR3 region has the DNA TGTGCCAGCAGCCCGATGGGCGACGAGCAGTACTTC. Amino acid sequence: CASSPMGDEQYF.

This clonotype has more than one count but fewer than ten. The CDR3 protein is CSARGSGPYPLDTQYF. The DNA of the CDR3 is TGCAGTGCTAGAGGTAGCGGCCCCTACCCTTTGGATACGCAGTATTTT. The chain combines TRBV20-1 with TRBJ2-3, with D perhaps matching TRBD2 (6 bases). The germline V gene encodes CDR1 DFQATT and CDR2 SNEGSKA (reference sequence). The V end lost 1 base, the J end lost 6 bases, and 20 bases lay between the germline ends. CDR3 length equals 16 residues.

This clonotype qualifies as medium-sized. The rearrangement joins TRBV6-1 to TRBJ1-2; the match to TRBD1 covers 8 bases. The CDR3 spans 15 residues. In germline, CDR1 is MNHNS, CDR2 SASEGT. V lost 6 bases and J lost 3; bases outside the gene matches: 9. The DNA for the CDR3 is TGTGCCAGCAGCCCAGACAGGGGCACGCACTATGGCTACACCTTC. The encoded protein is CASSPDRGTHYGYTF.

This clonotype showed up many times. Here the CDR3 reads CASSRAQGNNSPLHF. CDR3 in DNA: TGTGCCAGCAGTAGAGCCCAGGGAAATAATTCACCCCTCCACTTT. The chain carries TRBV6-1 and TRBJ1-6; a weak D match, TRBD1 (5 bases). Trimming cost V 5 bases and J 5 bases, with 13 bases left between them. The germline gives CDR1 MNHNS, CDR2 SASEGT. The CDR3 is made up of 15 amino acids.

This clonotype was counted ten times or more. The genes are TRBV6-5 and TRBJ2-2; tentatively, D is TRBD1 (6 bases). Per germline, CDR1 MNHEY and CDR2 SVGAGI. The CDR3 loop spans 15 amino acids. Trimming shortened V by 6 bases and J by 3 bases, and 14 bases separated the two germline ends. CDR3 sequence reads: CASRRTAVYTGELFF. CDR3 DNA: TGTGCCAGCAGGAGGACAGCAGTTTACACCGGGGAGCTGTTTTTT.

This chain joins TRBV7-9 and TRBJ2-3, with 7 bases lining up with TRBD1. The CDR3 loop spans 17 amino acids. V was pared by 5 bases and J by 3 bases, with 14 bases of the junction left unmatched. Germline lookup yields CDR1 SEHNR and CDR2 FQNEAQ (reference sequence). CDR3 nucleotides: TGTGCCAGCAGCCTACACCCCGGGACAGCGGAAACAGATACGCAGTATTTT. It is translated as CASSLHPGTAETDTQYF.

The rearrangement joins TRBV11-1 to TRBJ2-3, with a possible D match to TRBD2 (6 bases). V was trimmed by 5 bases and J by 5 bases, leaving 17 bases between them. The CDR3 spans 15 residues. CDR1 SGHAT and CDR2 FQDESV come from the germline V gene (reference sequence). DNA of the CDR3: TGTGCCAGCAGCCCTGCCGGGGGTAGGGGAGATACGCAGTATTTT. The encoded protein is CASSPAGGRGDTQYF.

This clonotype was recorded many times. The CDR3 bases are TGTGCCAGTAGGGACGGGAGCGGGAGGGCCAATGAGCAGTTCTTC. This translates into CASRDGSGRANEQFF. The chain combines TRBV19 with TRBJ2-1; TRBD2 agrees at 10 bases. The V and J ends lost 6 bases and 6 bases, in that order; junction bases with no gene match: 8. CDR1 LNHDA and CDR2 SQIVND come from the germline V gene (reference sequence). This CDR3 is 15 amino acids long.